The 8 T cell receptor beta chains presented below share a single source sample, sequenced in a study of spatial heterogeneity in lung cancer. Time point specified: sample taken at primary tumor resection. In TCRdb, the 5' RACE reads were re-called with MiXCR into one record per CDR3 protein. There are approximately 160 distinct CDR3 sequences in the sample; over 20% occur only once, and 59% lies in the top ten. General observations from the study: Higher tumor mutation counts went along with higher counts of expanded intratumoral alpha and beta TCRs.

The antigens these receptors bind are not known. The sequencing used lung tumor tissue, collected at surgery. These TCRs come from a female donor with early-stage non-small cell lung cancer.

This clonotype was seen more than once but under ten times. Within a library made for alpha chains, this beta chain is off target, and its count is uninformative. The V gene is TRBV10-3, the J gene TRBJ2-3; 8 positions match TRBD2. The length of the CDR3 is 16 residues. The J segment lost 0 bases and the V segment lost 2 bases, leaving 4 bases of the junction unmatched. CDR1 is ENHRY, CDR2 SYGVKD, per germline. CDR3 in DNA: TGTGCCATCAGTGAGGAGCCGGGGGGGAGCACAGATACGCAGTATTTT. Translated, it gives CAISEEPGGSTDTQYF.

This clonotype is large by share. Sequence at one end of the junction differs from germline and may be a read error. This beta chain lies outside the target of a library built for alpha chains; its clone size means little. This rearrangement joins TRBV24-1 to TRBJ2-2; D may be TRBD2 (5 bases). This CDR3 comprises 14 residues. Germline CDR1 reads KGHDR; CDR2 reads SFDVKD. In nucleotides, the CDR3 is TGTGCCACTAGTGCGGCGGGCTACACCGGGGAGCTGTTTTTT. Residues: CATSAAGYTGELFF.

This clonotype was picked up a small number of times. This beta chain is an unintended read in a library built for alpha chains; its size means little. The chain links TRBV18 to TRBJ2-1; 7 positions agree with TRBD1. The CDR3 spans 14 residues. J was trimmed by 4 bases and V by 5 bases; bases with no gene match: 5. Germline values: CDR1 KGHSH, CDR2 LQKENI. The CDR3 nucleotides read TGTGCCAGCTCAGAGACAGGGTATTACAATGAGCAGTTCTTC. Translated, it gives CASSETGYYNEQFF.

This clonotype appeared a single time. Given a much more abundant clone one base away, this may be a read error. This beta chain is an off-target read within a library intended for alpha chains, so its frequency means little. The CDR3 sequence is CASRFGPRSPGGYTF. Here the CDR3 DNA reads TGTGCCAGCAGGTTTGGTCCGAGATCCCCGGGGGGCTACACCTTC. The gene calls are TRBV12-3 or TRBV12-4 and TRBJ1-2; D unclear. The V gene lost 6 bases and the J gene lost 8 bases, with 22 bases spanning the gap. This CDR3 has 15 amino acids.

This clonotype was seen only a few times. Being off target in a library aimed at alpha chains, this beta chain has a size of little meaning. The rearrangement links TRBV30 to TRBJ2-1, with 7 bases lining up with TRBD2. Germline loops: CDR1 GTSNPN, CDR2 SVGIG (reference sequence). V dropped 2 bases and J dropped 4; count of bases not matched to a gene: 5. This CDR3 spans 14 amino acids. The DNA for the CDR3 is TGTGCCTGGAGTAGGAGCGGGGCTTACAATGAGCAGTTCTTC. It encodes CAWSRSGAYNEQFF.

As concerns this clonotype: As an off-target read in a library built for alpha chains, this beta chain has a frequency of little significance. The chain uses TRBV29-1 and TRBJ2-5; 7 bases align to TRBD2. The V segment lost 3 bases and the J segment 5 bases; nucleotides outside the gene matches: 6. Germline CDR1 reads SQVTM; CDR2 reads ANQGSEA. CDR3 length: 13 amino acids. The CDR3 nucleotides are TGCAGCGTTGAGGCGGGAGTTCTGGAGACCCAGTACTTC. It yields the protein CSVEAGVLETQYF.

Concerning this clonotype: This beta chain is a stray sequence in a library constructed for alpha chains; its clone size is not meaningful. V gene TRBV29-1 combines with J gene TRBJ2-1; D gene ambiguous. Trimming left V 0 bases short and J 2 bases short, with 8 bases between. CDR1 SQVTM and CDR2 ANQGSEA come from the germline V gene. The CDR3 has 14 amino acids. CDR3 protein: CSVEDLLAYNEQFF. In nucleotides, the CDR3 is TGCAGCGTTGAAGATCTCCTAGCCTACAATGAGCAGTTCTTC.

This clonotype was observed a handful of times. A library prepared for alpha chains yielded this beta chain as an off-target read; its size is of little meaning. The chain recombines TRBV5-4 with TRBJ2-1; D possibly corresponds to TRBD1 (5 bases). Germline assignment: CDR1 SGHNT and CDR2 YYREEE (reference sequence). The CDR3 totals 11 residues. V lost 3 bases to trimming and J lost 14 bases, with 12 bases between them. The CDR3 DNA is TGTGCCAGCAGCTCAGGGCCCGTTAAGTTCTTC. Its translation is CASSSGPVKFF.